This T cell receptor (beta chain) stems from a study of T cells in Graves' hyperthyroidism and ophthalmopathy. V lost 3 bases, J lost 0 bases, and 11 bases stayed unmatched. CDR3 size: 19 residues. CDR1 and CDR2 (germline): SGDLS, YYNGEE. Exclusion followed for patients with uncontrolled infection, other autoimmune disease, pregnancy or lactation. As concerns this clonotype: What it binds is unknown.

Amplification of TCR beta CDR3 regions used RNA as the template. The HTBI set primed first-round TCR CDR3 RT-PCR. MiXCR was run by TCRdb on the multiplex PCR reads, yielding one entry per CDR3 protein. Of about 640,000 distinct CDR3 sequences detected, less than 25% appear once; the ten largest clones hold around a third. General study results and limits: Through a model of 13 V-J features, ophthalmopathy was separated from stable hyperthyroidism.

The clonotype originates from a man aged 30 to 39 with Graves' ophthalmopathy. This chain links TRBV9 with TRBJ2-3, with 12 bases aligning to TRBD2. The sample consisted of blood. CDR3 loop: CASSASSSGRALSTDTQYF. In DNA, the CDR3 is TGTGCCAGCAGCGCAAGTTCTAGCGGGAGGGCCCTCAGCACAGATACGCAGTATTTT.